Sequencing of this T cell receptor beta chain was carried out in a study of cytomegalovirus exposure and HLA in healthy donors (TCRdb year 2017). Turning to the overall study: An earlier analysis of 587 of the donors reported 276 Gb of sequence data and 95 million to 130 million unique TCR beta sequences obtained from around 190 million T cells. About 300 gigabases of sequencing data and 70 million to 100 million unique TCR sequences were included in an early release covering about 620 HLA-typed donors. Among the roughly 380 genotyped donors, about 85% belonged to the genetic ancestry cluster associated with self-reported Caucasian donors. The study aimed to test whether signatures of past pathogen exposure could be identified by cataloging public T cell receptors. The T cell repertoires of some 670 subjects were profiled by immunosequencing and related to cytomegalovirus serostatus. In addition to the first cohort of 666 subjects, a separate validation cohort of approximately 130 different subjects was used. To predict cytomegalovirus infection status, the study combined high-throughput TCR immunosequencing, statistical association of individual TCRs with disease status, and machine learning. To study patterns of TCR occurrence, a later analysis re-analyzed previously published TCR beta repertoires from 500 to 850 donors and added high-resolution HLA genotyping. Rather than using new phenotypic data, the later analysis identified candidate immune exposures from TCR beta sequences and from how often those sequences occurred across donors. An earlier analysis of about 620 of the donors applied high-throughput TCR beta sequencing to assess whether each TCR beta V gene segment acted as functional or pseudogenic. Donor age, sex, ethnicity and CMV serostatus were compiled alongside the repertoire data. Genome-wide SNP genotypes for about 60% of the 666 donors were used in a later genetic analysis, which treated that subset as a discovery cohort. All discovery cohort repertoires had been generated using a single sequencing platform. Both class I and class II loci were covered by HLA typing, at four-digit resolution. The number of donors typed differed by locus, with 629-630 for A, B, C, DRB1 and DQB1, more than 500 for DQA1, 600 to 610 for DPA1, and some 450 for DPB1. A handful of DR-DQ haplotypes were handled as single units for association and clustering because linkage in the cohort was strong. Among 300 to 500 genotyped donors of the cohort, an average of about 220,000 unique TCR beta nucleotide sequences was sequenced per donor, of which about 19% were non-productive. Overall study outcomes, separate from this receptor: Because HLA typing was missing for some donors at each locus, association tests included only the typed subset. In a later analysis, HLA-associated TCR beta chains showed more clonal expansion and lower generation probabilities than non-associated chains that were equally common. A total of 150 or so TCR beta chains were listed by the study as associated with cytomegalovirus. Specific HLA alleles were associated with around 18,000 TCR beta sequences at a false discovery rate of 0.05 in a later analysis. The authors suggested that the approach could potentially be extended to other disease states and immunological phenotypes. Most TCR sequences were seen in very few donors, while some public TCRs were found in many individuals. In a later genetic analysis, fewer N-insertions in productive TCRs were reported among donors in an Asian-associated ancestry cluster than the roughly 640-donor mean. According to a later analysis, most CMV-associated TCR beta chains appeared to be HLA-restricted, and the HLA associations seemed to be driven largely by CMV exposure. A further reported finding was that TCR beta sequences accurately predicted the HLA-A and HLA-B alleles for most subjects in the first cohort. Some IMGT-functional V segments, including TRBV6-2 and TRBV6-3, could not be told apart with the 87-base-pair reads, so those segments were excluded. Only TCR beta chains were sequenced in this cohort, and the absence of alpha or paired-chain data limited detectable features. Linkage disequilibrium might explain the correlated functional status among segregating V segments, but an unknown experimental factor could not be excluded. According to a later analysis, parvovirus B19, influenza, CMV and Epstein-Barr virus appeared linked to several top co-occurrence clusters. A cluster of highly shared sequence variants was judged likely to be a technical artifact of the sequencing pipeline. Strong co-occurrence of HLA alleles, especially DR and DQ, made assigning TCR associations to individual alleles difficult. A later analysis found that TCR association rates varied across HLA loci, with DRB1 alleles showing the most associated TCRs and HLA-C alleles the fewest. A later genetic analysis associated a missense DCLRE1C variant with V-gene and J-gene trimming of TCR beta chains, and an independent cohort replicated the association. The classifier was reported to diagnose cytomegalovirus status with high specificity and sensitivity in both the original cohort and the validation cohort. In vitro tests confirmed that a few of the cytomegalovirus-associated TCR beta chains recognize cytomegalovirus antigens. Because counts were too low, approximately 18 rarely observed V segments, including chromosome 9 orphons, were excluded from the earlier analysis of fewer than 650 of the donors. For the cohort, immune exposure information was limited to CMV serostatus. An earlier analysis of several hundred of the donors showed that most TCR beta V segments appeared in productive rearrangements either about 87% or about 30% of the time, which broadly matched IMGT annotations. Presence/absence analyses assumed roughly uniform sequencing depth across donors, an assumption that may not hold.

This clone has a handful of counts. Its target antigen remains unknown. Qualities for individual bases were not recorded, and no much larger clone is one base off. Counted from cysteine to phenylalanine, this CDR3 has 16 amino acids. Just the 48-base CDR3 DNA is kept, in frame starting at base 1. The germline ends are 16 bases apart after V is trimmed by 0 bases and J by 6 bases. For CDR1 and CDR2, the germline V gene lists MNHEY and SVGAGI. The cohort consisted of some 670 healthy bone marrow donors. At the time of sampling, every cohort member was nominally healthy, though immune exposures that went unrecorded were likely present. The donor was CMV seronegative and belonged to the group of 352 seronegative cohort members. A peripheral blood sample was collected from each donor, and TCR beta sequencing was performed on peripheral blood mononuclear cells. The Qiagen DNeasy Blood Extraction Kit was used to extract genomic DNA from the blood cell samples.

The library was generated by the immunoSEQ multiplex PCR assay. A mixture of 60 forward primers for TCR Vbeta segments and 13 reverse primers for TCR Jbeta segments was used in the multiplex PCR. The CDR3 region of rearranged TCR beta genes was amplified from genomic DNA with a multiplex PCR assay. On the Illumina HiSeq System, the amplified TCR beta libraries were sequenced as 87-base-pair reads. Processing in the source paper ran as follows. Across the roughly 670 repertoires, a later analysis counted around 80 million unique TCR beta chains, roughly 11 million of which were shared by at least two donors. A nearest-neighbor algorithm error-corrected the raw reads and collapsed the reads into unique sequences, merging closely related sequences to remove PCR and sequencing errors. CDR3 sequences were aligned to IMGT reference sequences to assign V, D and J gene segments. Each retained sequence needed at least a six-nucleotide match to both a V gene segment and a J gene segment. A rearrangement was called productive if the CDR3 had no stop codons and remained in frame with V and J, and every other rearrangement was called non-productive. Following IMGT convention, CDR3 was defined as the stretch from the second conserved V-encoded cysteine to the conserved J-encoded phenylalanine. The earlier analysis of about 590 of the donors excluded sequences that lacked an unambiguous match to a single V gene segment. An earlier analysis of fewer than 750 of the donors called V segments functional above 56.7% productive rearrangements and segregating when the between-donor standard deviation exceeded 5%. To diagnose cytomegalovirus status from the catalog of TCR beta chain sequences, a statistical classification framework was built. A later analysis assigned V and J genes by comparing TCR nucleotide sequences with IMGT/GENE-DB human TR gene sequences. A later analysis assigned CDR3 sequences and most-parsimonious VDJ recombination scenarios with the TCRdist pipeline. A later analysis defined each TCR beta chain by its CDR3 amino acid sequence plus V-gene family, and excluded reads lacking a unique V-gene family. To address suspected cross-contamination and a sequencing artifact, a later analysis removed around 590 highly shared, low-generation-probability nucleotide sequences. In a later analysis, a clonal expansion index for each public chain was calculated from normalized within-repertoire ranks of inferred template counts. A later analysis computed generation probabilities with a VDJ recombination model fitted to out-of-frame rearrangements, and checked the results against IGoR. Hypergeometric tests were used in a later analysis to score TCR-TCR, TCR-HLA and TCR-CMV co-occurrence, with a repertoire-size bias correction applied to the TCR pairs. False discovery rates were estimated in a later analysis by permuting HLA or CMV assignments 20 times. In a later analysis, co-occurring TCRs were grouped with DBSCAN, and TCRdist sequence similarity was added when clustering was performed within HLA-allele-positive subsets. Co-occurrence clustering excluded repertoires with fewer than 30,000 or more than 120,000 public chains, plus five with anomalous nucleotide sharing. This immuneACCESS table, as held by TCRdb, lists in-frame sequences with V and J called but not all clones. Of the missing ones, under half trace to an unresolved V gene in checked studies; the others have no known cause. V and J calls and clone size come straight from that table; D and trimming were deduced from the DNA. The sample table shows approximately 88,000 clones, and more than 70% are seen once. The ten biggest clones cover roughly 3.5% of the sample.

The sequencing sample was made of PBMCs. This TCR was recovered from a man in his thirties or forties in good health and CMV-seronegative. The rearrangement joined TRBV6-5 to TRBJ2-3; TRBD2 might be the D gene, on 5 matching bases. At the DNA level, the sequence is TGTGCCAGCAGTTACTCAGGCGGCAGCGGAGTCGATACGCAGTATTTT. It translates as CASSYSGGSGVDTQYF.